This T cell receptor beta chain derives from a study of T-cell reconstitution after alpha-beta-depleted transplantation in children. In its sample, this clonotype was seen many times. The CDR3 has 14 amino acids. Trimming removed 3 bases from V and 8 bases from J; junction bases left unmatched: 9. Looked up from germline, CDR1 is SGHRS and CDR2 is YFSETQ. Unique molecular identifiers were incorporated during preparation of the TCRbeta library. MiXCR, run by TCRdb on the PCR reads, gives a single entry per CDR3 protein. Here the sample spans roughly 180,000 distinct CDR3 sequences, 11% being singletons.

The origin of this receptor is a boy aged 2 to 10 with acute myeloid leukemia, due to receive a stem cell transplant. Sequenced material: PBMCs, taken before TCRalphabeta/CD19-depleted stem cell transplant. The rearrangement joins TRBV5-1 to TRBJ1-1, with TRBD1 identical over 8 bases. CDR3 loop: CASSWSSQGAEAFF. The CDR3 DNA reads TGCGCCAGCAGCTGGAGCTCCCAGGGGGCGGAAGCTTTCTTT.